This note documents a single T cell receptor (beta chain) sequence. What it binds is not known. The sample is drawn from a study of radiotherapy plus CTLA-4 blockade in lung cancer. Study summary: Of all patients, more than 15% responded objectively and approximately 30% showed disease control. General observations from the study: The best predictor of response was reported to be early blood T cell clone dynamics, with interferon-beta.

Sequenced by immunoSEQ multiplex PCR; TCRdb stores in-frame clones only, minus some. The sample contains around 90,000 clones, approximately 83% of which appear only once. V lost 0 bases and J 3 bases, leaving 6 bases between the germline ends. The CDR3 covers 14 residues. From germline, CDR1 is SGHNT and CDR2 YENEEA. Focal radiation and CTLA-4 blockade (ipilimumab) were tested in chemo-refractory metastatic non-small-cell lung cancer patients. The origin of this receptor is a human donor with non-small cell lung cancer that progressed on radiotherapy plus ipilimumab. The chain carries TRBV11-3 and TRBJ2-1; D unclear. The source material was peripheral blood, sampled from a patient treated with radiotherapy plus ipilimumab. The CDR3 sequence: CASSLDGSYNEQFF. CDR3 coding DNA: TGTGCCAGCAGCTTAGACGGCAGCTACAATGAGCAGTTCTTC.